One sample yielded the 23 T cell receptor beta chains listed below, sequenced in a study of blood T cell repertoires in COVID-19. The protocol was immunoSEQ multiplex PCR, while the TCRdb copy is restricted to in-frame clones and leaves out a portion. The sample holds under 90,000 clones, around 80% seen once. What was sequenced was peripheral blood. All receptors come from a human donor in a cohort sampled during active COVID-19.

This sequence joins TRBV28 and TRBJ2-7, with TRBD1 identical over 7 bases. The CDR3 runs 13 residues. V shed 7 bases, J shed 2 bases, and the junction held 5 bases outside the gene matches. Germline loops: CDR1 MDHEN, CDR2 SYDVKM. DNA of the CDR3: TGTGCCAGCACCCAGGGGGTCCCCTACGAGCAGTACTTC. This sequence encodes CASTQGVPYEQYF.

The sample holds one count of this clone. The chain is built from TRBV20-1 and TRBJ2-5; D remains ambiguous. The germline CDR1 and CDR2 sequences are DFQATT and SNEGSKA (reference sequence). Trimming stripped 0 bases from V and 5 bases from J, with 4 bases between. This CDR3 spans 11 amino acids. CDR3 DNA: TGCAGTGCTAGAGATTCGGAGACCCAGTACTTC. As protein: CSARDSETQYF.

The chain employs TRBV19 and TRBJ1-5, with TRBD1 as a possible D gene (6 bases). V was shortened by 4 bases and J by 2 bases, with 12 bases between the two germline ends. This CDR3 is 15 amino acids long. Looked up from germline, CDR1 is LNHDA and CDR2 is SQIVND (reference sequence). CDR3 sequence: CASSTTGPRNQPQHF. In DNA form, the CDR3 reads TGTGCCAGTAGTACTACAGGGCCCCGCAATCAGCCCCAGCATTTT.

The chain couples TRBV19 to TRBJ1-5; TRBD1 aligns across 8 bases. Germline trimming cut 7 bases from V and 7 bases from J; bases unmatched to any gene: 12. This CDR3 region has 15 residues. Looked up from germline, CDR1 is LNHDA and CDR2 is SQIVND (reference sequence). DNA of the CDR3: TGTGCCAGTACCACCCCCGGACAGGGTACCCAGCCCCAGCATTTT. Its protein product is CASTTPGQGTQPQHF.

The rearrangement links TRBV6-2 or TRBV6-3 to TRBJ2-5; D may be TRBD2 (7 bases). This CDR3 comprises 17 residues. The V end was cut by 0 bases, the J end by 4 bases, with 18 bases between. CDR1 is MNHEY, CDR2 SVGEGT, per germline. CDR3 DNA sequence: TGTGCCAGCAGTTACTCCTCCTTTGCGGGGGCCCCAGAGACCCAGTACTTC. It codes for CASSYSSFAGAPETQYF.

The chain uses TRBV5-1 and TRBJ1-4, with no clear D. Deletions cut 1 base from V and 7 bases from J, with 11 bases between. Germline V lookup: CDR1 SGHRS, CDR2 YFSETQ. This CDR3 contains 14 residues. CDR3 loop: CASSLRRSGEKLFF. The CDR3 DNA sequence: TGCGCCAGCAGCTTGCGTCGGTCAGGTGAAAAACTGTTTTTT. The whole variable domain, filled in from reference TRBV5-1 and TRBJ1-4, reads KAGVTQTPRYLIKTRGQQVTLSCSPISGHRSVSWYQQTPGQGLQFLFEYFSETQRNKGNFPGRFSGRQFSNSRSEMNVSTLELGDSALYLCASSLRRSGEKLFFGSGTQLSVL.

The V call is TRBV7-9, the J call TRBJ2-6; possible D gene TRBD1, 7 bases. Trimming removed 7 bases at V and 4 bases at J, with 20 bases between. The CDR3 covers 17 residues. CDR1 and CDR2 from the germline V gene are SEHNR and FQNEAQ (reference sequence). The CDR3 loop is CASTKIARGAGANVLTF. CDR3 nucleotide sequence: TGTGCCAGCACCAAAATCGCCAGGGGGGCCGGGGCCAACGTCCTGACTTTC.

The chain uses TRBV3-1 (or the pseudogene TRBV3-2) and TRBJ2-7; a weak D match, TRBD2 (6 bases). There are 12 residues in the CDR3. Germline V gene sequence: CDR1 LGHDT, CDR2 YNNKEL (reference sequence). Trimming took off 2 bases at V and 9 bases at J, with 11 bases between the two ends. The CDR3 loop is CASSQRLGGQYF. The CDR3 DNA follows: TGTGCCAGCAGCCAAAGGCTCGGGGGGCAGTACTTC.

The CDR3 nucleotides are TGTGCCAGCAGCCCCCAGGGAGGGACCGGCGCCTACAATGAGCAGTTCTTC. This gives the protein CASSPQGGTGAYNEQFF. J is TRBJ2-1 and V is TRBV7-6, with TRBD2 matching 7 bases. The germline CDR1 and CDR2 sequences are SGHVS and FNYEAQ. The V segment lost 5 bases and the J segment 2 bases; nucleotides outside the gene matches: 12. The CDR3 spans 17 residues. Based on the CDR3 plus reference TRBV7-6 and TRBJ2-1, the full variable domain is GAGVSQSPRYKVTKRGQDVALRCDPISGHVSLYWYRQALGQGPEFLTYFNYEAQQDKSGLPNDRFSAERPEGSISTLTIQRTEQRDSAMYRCASSPQGGTGAYNEQFFGPGTRLTVL.

The gene calls are TRBV6-5 and TRBJ1-1; D unclear. Germline-derived CDR1 and CDR2 are MNHEY and SVGAGI. The CDR3 is 11 residues long. Deletions cut 5 bases from V and 11 bases from J, with 12 bases between. The CDR3 sequence: CASSTGRAAFF. CDR3 DNA sequence: TGTGCCAGCAGTACCGGGAGAGCGGCTTTCTTT.

This clone was seen only a few times. The CDR3 sequence: CAISEQGHSNQPQHF. Written as DNA, the CDR3 is TGTGCCATCAGTGAACAGGGACATAGCAATCAGCCCCAGCATTTT. The V gene is TRBV10-3, the J gene TRBJ1-5, with D possibly matching TRBD1 (6 bases). Trimming pared 3 bases from V and 0 bases from J, leaving 9 bases between. This CDR3 has 15 amino acids. Germline values: CDR1 ENHRY, CDR2 SYGVKD.

This clone occurred a few times. This chain joins TRBV24-1 and TRBJ1-6, with D hard to call. The CDR3 covers 16 residues. V shed 5 bases and J shed 0 bases, with 10 bases lying between them. Germline CDR1 is KGHDR and CDR2 is SFDVKD. The CDR3 region is CATSGQVSSYNSPLHF. Here the CDR3 DNA reads TGTGCCACCAGTGGGCAGGTGAGCTCCTATAATTCACCCCTCCACTTT.

This clone turned up a few times. CDR3 DNA sequence: TGTGCCAGCAGTTCGCCTCGGGGGGCCTACGAGCAGTACGTC. Translation gives CASSSPRGAYEQYV. The chain links TRBV27 to TRBJ2-7, with 7 bases fitting TRBD2. Germline lookup yields CDR1 MNHEY and CDR2 SMNVEV (reference sequence). This CDR3 contains 14 residues. V was clipped by 4 bases and J by 2 bases; unmatched bases: 5.

This clone has only a few counts. The CDR3 sequence is CASSPGGGGDTQYF. CDR3 coding DNA: TGCGCCAGCAGCCCCGGCGGGGGCGGGGATACGCAGTATTTT. The J gene is TRBJ2-3, the V gene TRBV4-1, with D possibly matching TRBD2 (7 bases). Looked up from germline, CDR1 is MGHRA and CDR2 is YSYEKL. The CDR3 consists of 14 residues. V shed 4 bases and J shed 6 bases, with 14 bases lying between them.

The V and J genes are TRBV5-4 and TRBJ2-3, with TRBD1 matching 8 bases. V lost 4 bases to trimming and J lost 0 bases; unmatched junction nucleotides: 7. There are 16 residues in the CDR3. Germline V gene sequence: CDR1 SGHNT, CDR2 YYREEE (reference sequence). CDR3 loop: CASSRPQGASTDTQYF. CDR3 in DNA: TGTGCCAGCAGCCGGCCTCAGGGGGCGAGCACAGATACGCAGTATTTT. Full variable domain (outside the CDR3, taken from reference TRBV5-4 and TRBJ2-3): ETGVTQSPTHLIKTRGQQVTLRCSSQSGHNTVSWYQQALGQGPQFIFQYYREEENGRGNFPPRFSGLQFPNYSSELNVNALELDDSALYLCASSRPQGASTDTQYFGPGTRLTVL.

The J gene is TRBJ1-2, the V gene TRBV18; 9 bases match TRBD1. The CDR3 extends over 15 amino acids. The ends lost 4 bases at V and 2 bases at J; junction bases unmatched: 5. Germline V CDR1 and CDR2: KGHSH, LQKENI. The CDR3 region is CASSRDRASNYGYTF. The DNA of the CDR3 is TGTGCCAGCTCACGGGACAGGGCCTCGAACTATGGCTACACCTTC.

The V call is TRBV5-1, the J call TRBJ2-5; TRBD1 aligns across 7 bases. There are 14 residues in the CDR3. Germline V CDR1 and CDR2: SGHRS, YFSETQ. The junction had 4 bases not matched to a gene; V was cut back by 5 bases and J by 0 bases. This chain's CDR3 is CASRLQGNQETQYF. Here the CDR3 DNA reads TGCGCCAGCAGACTACAGGGGAACCAAGAGACCCAGTACTTC.

The chain uses TRBV7-2 and TRBJ2-2; TRBD2 is a possible D gene (7 bases). CDR3 length: 17 amino acids. The V gene's germline CDR1 is SGHTA and CDR2 FQGNSA. V lost 5 bases to trimming and J lost 4 bases, with 20 bases between them. The CDR3 loop is CASSPVRSGGGTGELFF. In DNA form, the CDR3 reads TGTGCCAGCAGCCCGGTACGGTCGGGGGGCGGCACCGGGGAGCTGTTTTTT.

This clone was observed a few times. The chain couples TRBV6-5 to TRBJ2-2; 7 bases are a match to TRBD1. The V and J ends lost 6 bases and 1 base, in that order; junction bases with no gene match: 2. The CDR3 has 14 amino acids. The germline V gene encodes CDR1 MNHEY and CDR2 SVGAGI. The CDR3 sequence is CASSWDRNTGELFF. The CDR3 coding sequence is TGTGCCAGCAGCTGGGACAGGAACACCGGGGAGCTGTTTTTT.

The chain joins TRBV11-1 to TRBJ2-1; 9 positions match TRBD2. The CDR3 loop spans 16 amino acids. CDR1 and CDR2 (germline): SGHAT, FQDESV (reference sequence). The V and J ends lost 5 bases and 6 bases, in that order; junction bases with no gene match: 11. CDR3: CASSPLGGGAGNEQFF. The CDR3 DNA reads TGTGCCAGCAGCCCCTTGGGCGGGGGGGCCGGCAATGAGCAGTTCTTC.

The chain uses TRBV11-1 and TRBJ2-7; 9 positions match TRBD1. The CDR3 is 14 amino acids. V gave up 5 bases and J gave up 5 bases; unmatched junction bases: 7. Germline loops: CDR1 SGHAT, CDR2 FQDESV (reference sequence). CDR3 sequence (DNA): TGTGCCAGCAGCCTAGTGGACAGGGGCCACGAGCAGTACTTC. Translating it yields CASSLVDRGHEQYF.

CDR3 bases: TGTGCCAGCATCCAGGGGGGACAGGGCACAGAGACCCAGTACTTC. It translates to CASIQGGQGTETQYF. J is TRBJ2-5 and V is TRBV7-2, with TRBD1 matching 9 bases. Germline assignment: CDR1 SGHTA and CDR2 FQGNSA. The CDR3 consists of 15 residues. V was clipped by 7 bases and J by 4 bases; unmatched bases: 10.

The chain has TRBV28 and TRBJ1-3; D remains ambiguous. V dropped 3 bases and J dropped 2 bases, with 5 bases sitting between them. This CDR3 has 13 amino acids. Germline V CDR1 and CDR2: MDHEN, SYDVKM. CDR3: CASSFRAGNTIYF. The CDR3 region has the DNA TGTGCCAGCAGTTTTCGGGCTGGAAACACCATATATTTT.